This TCR beta chain was captured in a study of identical twins. Study conclusions and caveats: Models underestimated out-of-frame TCR alpha sharing in monozygotic twins.

Turning to this clonotype: Antigen unknown.

Trimming stripped 6 bases from V and 5 bases from J, with 10 bases between. This CDR3 contains 13 residues. The germline CDR1 and CDR2 sequences are MNHEY and SVGEGT. One entry per CDR3 protein results from TCRdb running MiXCR on the 5' RACE reads. The sample has more than 600,000 distinct CDR3 sequences, around a sixth seen once. The sample was also reused in another study, on T cells expressing NK-cell markers.

The V and J genes are TRBV6-2 or TRBV6-3 and TRBJ1-4; D is uncertain. The origin of this receptor is a woman aged 18-30 years in good health. Sequenced: PBMCs. CDR3 region: CASRFGRNEKLFF. DNA for the CDR3: TGTGCCAGCAGGTTCGGGCGGAATGAAAAACTGTTTTTT.